Listed below are T cell receptor beta chains from one sample, sequenced in a study of cytomegalovirus exposure and HLA in healthy donors. The method was immunoSEQ multiplex PCR; TCRdb's version includes in-frame clones alone and lacks a portion of them. The sample includes under 200,000 clones. The sample taken for sequencing was PBMCs. These receptors all stem from a man aged 25-45 years in good health and CMV-seronegative. The CDR3 runs from the conserved cysteine through the conserved F or W. The D gene is left open where the match is weak.

>TRBJ2-7|TRBV19|NA
CASSHGTLGWEQYF
TGTGCCAGTAGTCACGGGACTCTCGGTTGGGAGCAGTACTTC
>TRBJ1-1|TRBV19|TRBD1
CASRGTGSNTEAFF
TGTGCCAGTAGGGGGACAGGGTCAAACACTGAAGCTTTCTTT
>TRBJ2-2|TRBV7-8|TRBD2
CASSLAGTSGDGELFF
TGTGCCAGCAGCCTAGCCGGGACTAGCGGGGACGGGGAGCTGTTTTTT
>TRBJ2-3|TRBV28|NA
CASSLGLSTDTQYF
TGTGCCAGCAGTTTGGGACTGAGCACAGATACGCAGTATTTT
>TRBJ2-7|TRBV27|TRBD2
CASSKGTSGSHEQYF
TGTGCCAGCAGTAAAGGGACTAGCGGGAGCCACGAGCAGTACTTC
>TRBJ2-3|TRBV10-3|TRBD2
CAIQTSAGTDTQYF
TGTGCCATCCAGACTAGCGCAGGCACAGATACGCAGTATTTT
>TRBJ2-2|TRBV7-7|TRBD2
CASSLRTSGPNTGELFF
TGTGCCAGCAGCTTGCGGACTAGCGGGCCGAACACCGGGGAGCTGTTTTTT
>TRBJ1-1|TRBV4-3|NA
CASSQQGSSTEAFF
TGCGCCAGCAGCCAACAGGGGTCGTCTACTGAAGCTTTCTTT
>TRBJ1-1|TRBV6-5|NA
CASSFQGNTEAFF
TGTGCCAGCAGTTTCCAGGGGAACACTGAAGCTTTCTTT
>TRBJ1-2|TRBV27|NA
CATSLTGAFYGYTF
TGTGCCACCAGTTTGACAGGAGCATTCTATGGCTACACCTTC
>TRBJ2-5|TRBV5-1|NA
CASSGDTGPQETQYF
TGCGCCAGCAGCGGGGATACAGGGCCGCAAGAGACCCAGTACTTC
>TRBJ2-7|TRBV5-6|NA
CASSLPGFNEQYF
TGTGCCAGCAGCTTGCCGGGGTTCAACGAGCAGTACTTC
>TRBJ1-2|TRBV18|TRBD1
CASSPPEGASGGYTF
TGTGCCAGCTCACCACCGGAGGGGGCGAGTGGTGGCTACACCTTC
>TRBJ1-1|TRBV5-1|NA
CASSPWGGDTEAFF
TGCGCCAGCAGCCCCTGGGGGGGCGACACTGAAGCTTTCTTT
>TRBJ1-4|TRBV5-5|TRBD1
CASSLAGQGEKLFF
TGTGCCAGCAGCTTGGCGGGACAGGGTGAAAAACTGTTTTTT
>TRBJ1-5|TRBV18|NA
CASSPFKGDQPQHF
TGTGCCAGCTCACCATTCAAAGGGGATCAGCCCCAGCATTTT
>TRBJ1-1|TRBV5-1|NA
CASSLAGGTGEAFF
TGCGCCAGCAGCTTGGCGGGGGGGACTGGTGAAGCTTTCTTT
>TRBJ2-7|TRBV13|TRBD2
CASSSVLAGGNYEQYF
TGTGCCAGCAGCTCCGTCTTAGCGGGAGGAAACTACGAGCAGTACTTC
>TRBJ2-4|TRBV27|TRBD1
CASSKSPGTGVNIQYF
TGTGCCAGCAGTAAGAGTCCCGGGACAGGGGTAAACATTCAGTACTTC
>TRBJ1-2|TRBV29-1|TRBD1
CSVEDSRTGSDGYTF
TGCAGCGTTGAAGATTCGCGGACAGGGTCGGATGGCTACACCTTC
>TRBJ2-1|TRBV2|TRBD2
CATQAGSSGTRGEQFF
TGTGCCACCCAAGCCGGATCTAGCGGGACCAGGGGTGAGCAGTTCTTC
>TRBJ2-7|TRBV27|TRBD1
CASSVDRGYEQYF
TGTGCCAGCAGTGTTGACAGGGGCTACGAGCAGTACTTC
>TRBJ1-5|TRBV12-5|NA
CASGIPRDSRGRSNQPQHF
TGTGCTAGTGGTATCCCCCGGGATTCACGGGGAAGGAGCAATCAGCCCCAGCATTTT
>TRBJ1-5|TRBV2|NA
CASGDQLGGQPQHF
TGTGCCAGCGGGGACCAACTGGGGGGTCAGCCCCAGCATTTT
>TRBJ1-6|TRBV10-1|TRBD1
CASSPSGTGNSPLHF
TGCGCCAGCAGTCCCTCCGGGACAGGGAATTCACCCCTCCACTTT
>TRBJ2-1|TRBV19|NA
CASSSRVEQFF
TGTGCCAGTAGTAGCAGGGTTGAGCAGTTCTTC
>TRBJ1-1|TRBV9|TRBD1
CASGQGGIGGEAFF
TGTGCCAGCGGTCAGGGGGGTATCGGGGGTGAAGCTTTCTTT
>TRBJ2-5|TRBV27|TRBD2
CASSQAGGAKTQYF
TGTGCCAGCAGTCAAGCGGGAGGAGCAAAGACCCAGTACTTC
>TRBJ1-2|TRBV7-8|NA
CASSLQGLGYTF
TGTGCCAGCAGCTTGCAGGGCTTGGGCTACACCTTC
>TRBJ2-3|TRBV29-1|NA
CSVFGGDTQYF
TGCAGCGTTTTCGGGGGAGATACGCAGTATTTT
>TRBJ1-1|TRBV6-5|NA
CASSYIRGLTEAFF
TGTGCCAGCAGTTATATTCGGGGGTTGACTGAAGCTTTCTTT
>TRBJ1-4|TRBV19|NA
CASRSRAGAYNEKLFF
TGTGCCAGTAGATCAAGGGCGGGGGCTTACAATGAAAAACTGTTTTTT
>TRBJ2-2|TRBV4-2|TRBD2
CASSQEITGGYTGELFF
TGTGCCAGCAGCCAAGAGATTACGGGGGGGTACACCGGGGAGCTGTTTTTT
>TRBJ2-5|TRBV30|TRBD1
CAYDRAQETQYF
TGTGCCTATGACAGGGCCCAAGAGACCCAGTACTTC
>TRBJ2-7|TRBV6-5|TRBD2
CASNKLAGGHYEQYF
TGTGCCAGCAACAAACTAGCGGGGGGCCACTACGAGCAGTACTTC
>TRBJ1-2|TRBV10-2|NA
CASSGPLMGPYGYTF
TGCGCCAGCAGCGGACCTCTAATGGGGCCCTATGGCTACACCTTC
>TRBJ2-7|TRBV19|TRBD2
CASSMGLAGIYEQYF
TGTGCCAGTAGTATGGGACTAGCGGGGATATACGAGCAGTACTTC
>TRBJ2-7|TRBV5-1|TRBD1
CASRMGQEIHEQYF
TGCGCCAGCAGGATGGGACAGGAGATCCACGAGCAGTACTTC
>TRBJ1-2|TRBV7-8|NA
CASSLVHGQGYGYTF
TGTGCCAGCAGCTTAGTGCATGGGCAGGGGTATGGCTACACCTTC
>TRBJ1-1|TRBV7-8|NA
CASSLVGQGSPEAFF
TGTGCCAGCAGCTTAGTGGGGCAGGGGTCCCCTGAAGCTTTCTTT
>TRBJ2-7|TRBV5-4|NA
CASSGADRIPYEQYF
TGTGCCAGCAGCGGCGCCGACAGAATTCCTTACGAGCAGTACTTC
>TRBJ1-1|TRBV6-5|NA
CASSYSGGTEAFF
TGTGCCAGCAGTTACTCCGGGGGGACAGAAGCTTTCTTT
>TRBJ2-5|TRBV11-3|NA
CASSLDPGKTQYF
TGTGCCAGCAGCTTAGACCCAGGGAAGACCCAGTACTTC
>TRBJ1-2|TRBV29-1|NA
CSVDLGAGENYGYTF
TGCAGCGTTGACCTGGGGGCAGGGGAGAACTATGGCTACACCTTC
>TRBJ1-6|TRBV2|TRBD1
CASTGTGTSPLHF
TGTGCCAGCACCGGGACAGGGACTTCACCCCTCCACTTT